The 9 T cell receptor beta chains reported below all come from one sample, sequenced in a study of response to subunit inactivated influenza vaccine. TCRdb called the RT-PCR reads again in MiXCR, with one record for every CDR3 protein. The sample holds about 540,000 distinct CDR3 sequences, 20% to 25% seen once. The same data also contributed to another study, on T cells expressing NK-cell markers. That report adds: 5'RACE template switching with UMIs generated TCR beta cDNA.

The specimen was CD4+ T cells sorted from PBMCs, collected roughly 12 days after vaccination. The receptors stem from a man between 50 and 59 years old who received an inactivated influenza vaccine.

This chain connects TRBV10-1 to TRBJ1-1, with D possibly matching TRBD1 (5 bases). Germline CDR1 reads WNHNN; CDR2 reads SYGVQD (reference sequence). V lost 6 bases to trimming and J lost 5 bases, with 16 bases between them. This CDR3 contains 14 residues. The CDR3 spells CASSDPGPRTEAFF. In DNA form, the CDR3 reads TGCGCCAGCAGCGACCCGGGACCGAGGACTGAAGCTTTCTTT.

The chain has TRBV5-1 and TRBJ2-2; D gene uncertain. Trimming pared 4 bases from V and 3 bases from J, leaving 13 bases between. The germline CDR1 and CDR2 sequences are SGHRS and YFSETQ. This CDR3 comprises 15 residues. CDR3 protein: CASSPGFRDTGELFF. The CDR3 DNA sequence: TGCGCCAGCAGCCCTGGGTTCCGCGACACCGGGGAGCTGTTTTTT.

The CDR3, as DNA: TGTGCCAGCAGCCCCTGGGACAGGGAAATGGGTACGCAGTATTTT. Protein product: CASSPWDREMGTQYF. The V gene is TRBV7-2, the J gene TRBJ2-3; 9 bases match TRBD1. This CDR3 region has 15 residues. The germline V gene encodes CDR1 SGHTA and CDR2 FQGNSA. The J segment lost 8 bases and the V segment lost 5 bases, leaving 11 bases of the junction unmatched.

This clonotype was seen a few times. The chain couples TRBV2 to TRBJ1-5; D not certain. The germline V and J ends were trimmed by 4 bases and 0 bases, with 10 bases remaining between them. Germline CDR1 SNHLY, CDR2 FYNNEI. The CDR3 has 15 residues. CDR3 sequence (DNA): TGTGCCAGCAGTGTGAACAGATATAGCAATCAGCCCCAGCATTTT. This gives the protein CASSVNRYSNQPQHF.

The V call is TRBV29-1, the J call TRBJ2-2; 7 positions agree with TRBD1. The CDR3 consists of 14 residues. V was pared by 4 bases and J by 5 bases, with 7 bases of the junction left unmatched. The germline V gene has CDR1 SQVTM and CDR2 ANQGSEA. The CDR3 here is CSVVKTGRTGELFF. The CDR3 nucleotides are TGCAGCGTTGTAAAGACAGGGCGGACCGGGGAGCTGTTTTTT.

This clonotype was counted only a few times. This chain links TRBV28 with TRBJ1-1, with 7 bases aligning to TRBD1. Germline V gives CDR1 MDHEN, CDR2 SYDVKM. V shed 5 bases, J shed 6 bases, and the junction held 9 bases outside the gene matches. The CDR3 length is 14 residues. CDR3 sequence (DNA): TGTGCCAGCAGTCGACAGGGTTTGATCGCTGAAGCTTTCTTT. Protein: CASSRQGLIAEAFF.

J is TRBJ2-5 and V is TRBV5-5; D possibly corresponds to TRBD2 (7 bases). This CDR3 comprises 17 residues. Trimming took off 0 bases at V and 5 bases at J, with 20 bases between the two ends. The V gene's germline CDR1 is SGHKS and CDR2 YYEKEE (reference sequence). Here the CDR3 DNA reads TGTGCCAGCAGCTTGGCCCGGGGGGAAGGGGGTTTTGAGACCCAGTACTTC. It encodes CASSLARGEGGFETQYF.

In this sample, this clonotype turned up many times. The V call is TRBV12-3 or TRBV12-4, the J call TRBJ2-1; either TRBD1 or TRBD2 may fit D (5 bases each). Trimming stripped 6 bases from V and 0 bases from J, with 12 bases between. The CDR3 totals 15 residues. CDR3 sequence: CASSLSGSSYNEQFF. CDR3 coding DNA: TGTGCCAGCAGCTTGTCAGGGAGCTCCTACAATGAGCAGTTCTTC.

The rearrangement joins TRBV24-1 to TRBJ2-7; no reliable D call. This CDR3 contains 13 residues. The germline V and J ends were trimmed by 1 base and 7 bases, with 10 bases remaining between them. Germline V gene data show CDR1 as KGHDR and CDR2 as SFDVKD. The CDR3 nucleotides are TGTGCCACCAGTGATTTCCCCAAGACAGAGCAGTACTTC. This sequence encodes CATSDFPKTEQYF.